Each of the 18 T cell receptor beta chains below was sequenced from the same sample in a study of shared clonotypes between healthy human individuals. Data came from immunoSEQ multiplex PCR; TCRdb stores just in-frame clones and leaves some out. The sample records roughly 500,000 clones, about 84% being singletons. The sample was PBMCs. Receptors originate from a woman in her thirties or forties in good health. Some clones in this sample may be carry-over from other donors' samples.

V and J are TRBV7-9 and TRBJ2-3; D remains ambiguous. V lost 0 bases and J 4 bases, leaving 5 bases between the germline ends. Germline V lookup: CDR1 SEHNR, CDR2 FQNEAQ (reference sequence). This CDR3 spans 13 amino acids. CDR3 in DNA: TGTGCCAGCAGCTTAGCGCGGTCAGATACGCAGTATTTT. Its translation is CASSLARSDTQYF.

The table lists this clone with a count of one. This chain links TRBV6-5 with TRBJ2-2, with D perhaps TRBD1 or TRBD2 (5 bases each). The V and J ends lost 0 bases and 4 bases respectively, with 6 bases between them. CDR1 MNHEY and CDR2 SVGAGI come from the germline V gene. The CDR3 sequence is 14 residues long. The CDR3 DNA reads as TGTGCCAGCAGTTACTCAGGGACCACCGGGGAGCTGTTTTTT. It translates to CASSYSGTTGELFF.

Concerning this clone itself: A far larger clone is one nucleotide away, so this likely arose from a read error. The rearrangement joins TRBV5-6 to TRBJ1-1; D might be TRBD1 (5 bases). Germline assignment: CDR1 SGHDT and CDR2 YYEEEE. The CDR3 extends over 14 amino acids. Trimming removed 4 bases at V and 5 bases at J, with 15 bases between. For the CDR3, the DNA is TGTGCCAGCAGCCCTCGAGGGGCTTTGACTGAAGCTTTCTTT. Its translation: CASSPRGALTEAFF.

The rearrangement uses TRBV5-1 and TRBJ2-3; D possibly corresponds to TRBD1 (6 bases). The germline V and J ends were trimmed by 6 bases and 2 bases, with 16 bases remaining between them. The CDR3 sequence is 15 residues long. The germline gives CDR1 SGHRS, CDR2 YFSETQ. DNA of the CDR3: TGCGCCAGCACCTGGGCCCCAGGGGACACAGATACGCAGTATTTT. It is translated as CASTWAPGDTDTQYF.

A remark on this clone: A far larger clone differs by one base, so this is likely a read error. The sample holds other DNA sequences that translate to the same CDR3. The chain uses TRBV9 and TRBJ1-2; D is unclear. Between the trimmed V and J ends, which lost 2 bases and 5 bases, there was a span of 13 bases. Germline CDR1 SGDLS, CDR2 YYNGEE. The CDR3 covers 14 residues. The CDR3 nucleotides read TGTGCCAGCAGCGTTGAACCGAACTCATATGGCTACACCTTC. Translation gives CASSVEPNSYGYTF.

With regard to this clone: Other DNA variants within this sample encode the same CDR3. The CDR3 DNA reads TGTGCCTGGAGTTCAGGGCTAAGCTCCTATAACGAGCAGTTCTTC. Translated: CAWSSGLSSYNEQFF. This chain joins TRBV30 and TRBJ2-1; a weak D match, TRBD1 (5 bases). This CDR3 spans 15 amino acids. Looked up from germline, CDR1 is GTSNPN and CDR2 is SVGIG (reference sequence). Trimming took 2 bases from V and 10 from J, leaving 21 bases between them.

This clone came up once. The V call is TRBV4-2, the J call TRBJ1-2; D may be TRBD1 (5 bases). Trimming left V 0 bases short and J 4 bases short, with 24 bases between. Germline lookup yields CDR1 LGHNA and CDR2 YNFKEQ. The CDR3 runs 19 residues. Written as DNA, the CDR3 is TGTGCCAGCAGCCAAGACTTCGCTGGGGGAGTCACACTCACCTATGGCTACACCTTC. Its protein is CASSQDFAGGVTLTYGYTF.

The chain has TRBV15 and TRBJ2-5; maybe TRBD1 (5 bases). V shed 0 bases and J shed 4 bases, with 9 bases lying between them. CDR1 LNHNV and CDR2 YYDKDF come from the germline V gene (reference sequence). The CDR3 loop spans 14 amino acids. The CDR3 sequence: CATSRDQGRETQYF. In nucleotides, the CDR3 is TGTGCCACCAGCAGAGATCAGGGCCGAGAGACCCAGTACTTC.

The V call is TRBV6-5, the J call TRBJ1-1, with 7 bases lining up with TRBD1. The J segment lost 4 bases and the V segment lost 9 bases, leaving 11 bases of the junction unmatched. The CDR3 loop spans 14 amino acids. Germline V gene lookup returns CDR1 MNHEY and CDR2 SVGAGI. The CDR3 nucleotides read TGTGCCAGTGTATATGACAGGGCTAGCACTGAAGCTTTCTTT. This sequence encodes CASVYDRASTEAFF.

This clone was recorded once. This sequence joins TRBV28 and TRBJ2-3; a weak D match, TRBD2 (5 bases). V lost 4 bases and J lost 2, with 16 bases in between. CDR3 length: 16 residues. Germline loops: CDR1 MDHEN, CDR2 SYDVKM. The CDR3 here is CASSSLAQKITDTQYF. The DNA for the CDR3 is TGTGCCAGCAGTTCCCTAGCCCAGAAAATCACAGATACGCAGTATTTT.

The rearrangement uses TRBV9 and TRBJ2-1; the D gene is possibly TRBD1 (5 bases). Germline loops: CDR1 SGDLS, CDR2 YYNGEE. V was pared by 0 bases and J by 9 bases, with 16 bases between. CDR3 length: 15 residues. The CDR3 sequence is CASSVVSLGVGEQFF. The CDR3 DNA follows: TGTGCCAGCAGCGTAGTTTCCTTAGGGGTAGGTGAGCAGTTCTTC.

On this clone: Given a far larger clone just one base away, this is likely a sequencing read error. The rearrangement links TRBV5-6 to TRBJ1-4, with D possibly being TRBD1 (6 bases). V lost 5 bases and J lost 8, with 16 bases in between. The CDR3 is 14 residues long. Germline V gives CDR1 SGHDT, CDR2 YYEEEE. This chain's CDR3 is CASRPQGVGEKLFF. The DNA of the CDR3 is TGTGCCAGCAGACCACAGGGAGTAGGGGAAAAACTGTTTTTT.

There are a few counts of this clone. The CDR3 DNA reads as TGTGCCATCTCCCTAATAAGACAGGACTTTTCCTACGAGCAGTACTTC. This translates into CAISLIRQDFSYEQYF. J is TRBJ2-7 and V is TRBV10-3; D may be TRBD1 (6 bases). Per the germline V gene, CDR1 is ENHRY and CDR2 is SYGVKD. V gave up 8 bases and J gave up 1 base, with 21 bases separating them. This CDR3 region has 16 residues.

The chain recombines TRBV27 with TRBJ2-5, with TRBD2 matching over 11 bases. Losses at the gene ends were 7 bases for V and 5 bases for J; bases not matched to a gene: 0. Germline CDR1 MNHEY, CDR2 SMNVEV (reference sequence). The CDR3 covers 12 residues. Written as DNA, the CDR3 is TGTGCCAGCACTAGCGGGGGGGAGACCCAGTACTTC. As protein: CASTSGGETQYF.

DNA for the CDR3: TGTGCCAGCAGCACGACTAGCGGGAGCCACACCGGGGAGCTGTTTTTT. Its protein product is CASSTTSGSHTGELFF. The V call is TRBV7-2, the J call TRBJ2-2; 12 positions agree with TRBD2. V was clipped by 5 bases and J by 3 bases; unmatched bases: 4. The germline V gene encodes CDR1 SGHTA and CDR2 FQGNSA. This CDR3 has 16 residues.

In its sample, this clone was seen a few times. J is TRBJ2-5 and V is TRBV20-1; either TRBD1 or TRBD2 may supply D (5 bases each). Germline lookup yields CDR1 DFQATT and CDR2 SNEGSKA (reference sequence). CDR3 length equals 11 residues. V lost 7 bases and J lost 5, with 11 bases in between. In DNA form, the CDR3 reads TGCAGTGTGGGGGACGCGGAGACCCAGTACTTC. Its translation: CSVGDAETQYF.

Written as DNA, the CDR3 is TGTGCCAGCAGTTTACTCCTCGAGCAGTACTTC. This codes for CASSLLLEQYF. The chain carries TRBV28 and TRBJ2-7; D is uncertain. Per germline, CDR1 MDHEN and CDR2 SYDVKM. The CDR3 extends over 11 amino acids. V shed 2 bases and J shed 6 bases, with 5 bases lying between them.

The table lists this clone with a count of one. The chain recombines TRBV7-9 with TRBJ2-7, with TRBD1 matching over 8 bases. V lost 5 bases and J lost 5; bases outside the gene matches: 8. This CDR3 region has 14 residues. Germline V gene lookup returns CDR1 SEHNR and CDR2 FQNEAQ (reference sequence). The CDR3 DNA is TGTGCCAGCAGCCGCGAGACAGGGGTCAACGAGCAGTACTTC. This encodes CASSRETGVNEQYF.